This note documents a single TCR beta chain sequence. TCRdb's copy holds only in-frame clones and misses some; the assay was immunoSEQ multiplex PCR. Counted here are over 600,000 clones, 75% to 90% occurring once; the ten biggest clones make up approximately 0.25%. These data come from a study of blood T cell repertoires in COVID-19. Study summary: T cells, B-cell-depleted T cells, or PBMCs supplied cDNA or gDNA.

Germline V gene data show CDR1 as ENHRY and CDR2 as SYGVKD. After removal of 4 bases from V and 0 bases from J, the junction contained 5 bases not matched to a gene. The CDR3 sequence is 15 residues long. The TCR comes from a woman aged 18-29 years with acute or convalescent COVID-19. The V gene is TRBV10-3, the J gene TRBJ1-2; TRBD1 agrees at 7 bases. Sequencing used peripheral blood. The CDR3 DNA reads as TGTGCCATCAGTGTGCAGCAGGGGGCTAACTATGGCTACACCTTC. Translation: CAISVQQGANYGYTF.